This TCR beta chain stems from a study of T cells expressing NK-cell markers. For the study at large: Sorted CD3+CD56+NKG2C+, CD3+CD56+NKG2C- and CD3+CD56-NKG2C+ T cells supplied TCR beta repertoires. HCMV seropositivity marked seven of the eight sequenced donors; one was seronegative. Study-wide points: The dominant NKG2C+ clonotypes represented about 1.0-7.0% of CD8+ T cells in six donors.

Germline CDR1 and CDR2: MNHNS and SASEGT. This CDR3 has 13 residues. A remark on this clonotype: Its matching antigen is unknown.

TCRdb reprocessed the 5' RACE reads, keeping one entry per CDR3 protein, no DNA. The sample has 500,000 to 700,000 distinct CDR3 sequences; the top ten hold 3.5% to 4.5%. V is TRBV6-1 and J is TRBJ1-4; lacking DNA, the TRBD1 call made by TCRdb goes unchecked. Sequences were obtained from blood T cells: a sorted CD56 or NKG2C T cell subset, CD4+ or CD8+ T cells, or bulk PBMC T cells (not recorded which). This receptor was taken from a man aged 18 to 35 in good health. The CDR3 loop reads CASRRWGGEKLFF.